The sample holds many counts of the clone carrying this T cell receptor beta chain. Each CDR3 protein gets one entry after TCRdb re-called the RACE reads with MiXCR. Here the sample spans some 45,000 distinct CDR3 sequences, roughly 4.5% being singletons. The CDR3 sequence is 13 residues long. The V segment lost 5 bases and the J segment 4 bases; nucleotides outside the gene matches: 4. Germline V gene data show CDR1 as MNHEY and CDR2 as SVGAGI. These data are taken from a study of human T cells and chemical hapten exposure. Time point noted: healthy volunteer bleed at 2 weeks. RNA extraction used unfractionated whole blood as the source of total RNA.

This sequence originates from a human donor in good health. Some clones in this sample may be carry-over from other donors' samples. Input material: whole blood. The rearrangement uses TRBV6-5 and TRBJ1-1, with 7 bases fitting TRBD1. The CDR3 sequence is CASSAGGTTEAFF. The CDR3, as DNA: TGTGCCAGCAGTGCAGGGGGGACCACTGAAGCTTTCTTT.